This T cell receptor beta chain was identified during a study of blood T cell repertoires in COVID-19. Study context: Samples of COVID-19 (acute and convalescent) were obtained from the United States, Italy and Spain. Nucleic acid was either cDNA or gDNA, and it came from T cells, B-cell-depleted T cells, or PBMCs.

This CDR3 comprises 16 residues. V lost 6 bases to trimming and J lost 6 bases; unmatched junction nucleotides: 14. The V gene's germline CDR1 is MDHEN and CDR2 SYDVKM. Per the study methods: From reference gene primer amplification, estimates of nucleated cell counts were derived. The table came from immunoSEQ multiplex PCR; TCRdb's copy has only in-frame clones and leaves some out. V, J and clone size are taken as reported in that table, and D and trimming were inferred from the DNA itself. The table lists 150,000 to 250,000 clones, roughly 80% of them singletons. Seattle participants joined during active infection and were tracked over time.

The V call is TRBV28, the J call TRBJ2-1; 7 positions match TRBD2. Sequencing used peripheral blood. The origin of this receptor is a woman aged 40 to 50 with COVID-19, enrolled during active disease. The CDR3 region is CASRKGPGTTGNEQFF. CDR3 DNA: TGTGCCAGCAGGAAGGGTCCCGGGACTACTGGCAATGAGCAGTTCTTC.